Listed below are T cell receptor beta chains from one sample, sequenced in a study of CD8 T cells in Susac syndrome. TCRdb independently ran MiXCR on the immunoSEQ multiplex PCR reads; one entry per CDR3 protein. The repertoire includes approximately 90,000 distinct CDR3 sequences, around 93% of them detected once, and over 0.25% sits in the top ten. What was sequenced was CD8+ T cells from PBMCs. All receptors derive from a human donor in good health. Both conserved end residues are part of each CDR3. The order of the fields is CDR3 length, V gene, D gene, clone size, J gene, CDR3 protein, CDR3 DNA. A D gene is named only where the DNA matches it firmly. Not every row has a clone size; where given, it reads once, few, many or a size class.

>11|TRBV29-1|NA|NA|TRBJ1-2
CSVERAFGYTF
TGCAGCGTTGAAAGGGCTTTCGGCTACACCTTC
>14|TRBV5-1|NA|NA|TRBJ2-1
CASSLGDPYNEQFF
TGCGCCAGCAGCTTGGGGGACCCCTACAATGAGCAGTTCTTC
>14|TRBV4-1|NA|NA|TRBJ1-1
CASSPGDGNTEAFF
TGCGCCAGCAGCCCAGGGGACGGGAACACTGAAGCTTTCTTT
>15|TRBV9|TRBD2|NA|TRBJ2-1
CASSVIAGEGNEQFF
TGTGCCAGCAGCGTTATAGCGGGGGAGGGTAATGAGCAGTTCTTC
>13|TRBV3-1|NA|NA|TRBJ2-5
CASSQDAEETQYF
TGTGCCAGCAGCCAAGATGCGGAGGAGACCCAGTACTTC
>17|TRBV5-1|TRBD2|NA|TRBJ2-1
CASSLASGGAKYNEQFF
TGCGCCAGCAGCTTGGCTAGCGGGGGGGCAAAGTACAATGAGCAGTTCTTC
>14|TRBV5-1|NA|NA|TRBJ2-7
CASSLGSGDYEQYF
TGCGCCAGCAGCTTGGGGTCGGGGGACTACGAGCAGTACTTC
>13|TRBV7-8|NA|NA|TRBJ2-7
CASSEGRMYEQYF
TGTGCCAGCAGCGAAGGCAGGATGTACGAGCAGTACTTC
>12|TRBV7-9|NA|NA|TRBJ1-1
CASHTLRSEAFF
TGTGCCAGCCATACCCTCCGGAGTGAAGCTTTCTTT
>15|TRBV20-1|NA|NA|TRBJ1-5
CSARVVGGVNQPQHF
TGCAGTGCTAGAGTGGTGGGGGGGGTCAATCAGCCCCAGCATTTT
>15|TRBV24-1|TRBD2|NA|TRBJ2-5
CATSDSGPAGETQYF
TGTGCCACCAGTGATTCGGGACCAGCGGGGGAGACCCAGTACTTC
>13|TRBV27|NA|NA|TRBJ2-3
CASSLLPADTQYF
TGTGCCAGCAGTCTCCTACCTGCAGATACGCAGTATTTT
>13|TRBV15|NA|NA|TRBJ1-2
CATSRDFQYGYTF
TGTGCCACCAGCAGAGATTTCCAGTATGGCTACACCTTC
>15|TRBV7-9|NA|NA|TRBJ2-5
CASSLSGQTQETQYF
TGTGCCAGCAGCCTGAGCGGGCAAACCCAAGAGACCCAGTACTTC
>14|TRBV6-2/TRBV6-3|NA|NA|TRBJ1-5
CASRLGGIGQPQHF
TGTGCCAGCAGGTTAGGAGGGATTGGACAGCCCCAGCATTTT
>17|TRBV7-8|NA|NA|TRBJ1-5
CASSSPRRGASNQPQHF
TGTGCCAGCAGCTCTCCGAGGAGGGGGGCTTCCAATCAGCCCCAGCATTTT
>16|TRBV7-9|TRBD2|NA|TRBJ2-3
CASSSSAGASTDTQYF
TGTGCCAGCAGCTCCTCAGCGGGGGCCAGCACAGATACGCAGTATTTT
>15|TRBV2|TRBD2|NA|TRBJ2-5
CASRVPAGEEETQYF
TGTGCCAGCAGGGTCCCAGCGGGGGAAGAAGAGACCCAGTACTTC
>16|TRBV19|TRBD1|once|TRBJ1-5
CASSNAGTGGHQPQHF
TGTGCCAGTAGTAACGCAGGGACAGGGGGCCATCAGCCCCAGCATTTT
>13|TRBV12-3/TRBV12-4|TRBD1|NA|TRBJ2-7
CASTWTGSYEQYF
TGTGCCAGCACCTGGACAGGGTCCTACGAGCAGTACTTC
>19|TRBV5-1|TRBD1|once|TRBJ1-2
CASSLRREQGLEANYGYTF
TGCGCCAGCAGCTTGCGGAGAGAACAGGGGTTAGAAGCTAACTATGGCTACACCTTC
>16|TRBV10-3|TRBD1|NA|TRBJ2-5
CAISDAGTGDRETQYF
TGTGCCATCAGTGATGCTGGGACAGGGGACCGAGAGACCCAGTACTTC
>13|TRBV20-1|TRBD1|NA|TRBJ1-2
CSARPRGLYGYTF
TGCAGTGCTAGACCCAGGGGGCTATATGGCTACACCTTC
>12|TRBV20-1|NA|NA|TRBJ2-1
CSAQQGNNEQFF
TGCAGTGCTCAACAGGGAAACAATGAGCAGTTCTTC
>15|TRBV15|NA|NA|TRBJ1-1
CATSTVTGYRTEAFF
TGTGCCACCAGCACCGTCACAGGTTACCGCACTGAAGCTTTCTTT
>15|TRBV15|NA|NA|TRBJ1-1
CATSRPTRTLAEAFF
TGTGCCACCAGCCGACCCACACGGACGCTGGCTGAAGCTTTCTTT
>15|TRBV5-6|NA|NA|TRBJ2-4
CASSLIALGRNIQYF
TGTGCCAGCAGCTTGATTGCCCTAGGTAGAAACATTCAGTACTTC
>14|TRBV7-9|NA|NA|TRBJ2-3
CASSLERGRDTQYF
TGTGCCAGCAGCTTAGAGCGAGGACGGGATACGCAGTATTTT
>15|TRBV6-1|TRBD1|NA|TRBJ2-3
CASSEKGTGADTQYF
TGTGCCAGCAGTGAAAAGGGGACAGGGGCAGATACGCAGTATTTT
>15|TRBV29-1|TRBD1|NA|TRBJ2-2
CSVEDSQGATGELFF
TGCAGCGTTGAAGATTCCCAGGGGGCGACCGGGGAGCTGTTTTTT
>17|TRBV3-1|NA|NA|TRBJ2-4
CASSQDRGEIAKNIQYF
TGTGCCAGCAGCCAAGATAGGGGCGAGATAGCCAAAAACATTCAGTACTTC
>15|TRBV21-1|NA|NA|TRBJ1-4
CASSKSRTGNEKLFF
TGTGCCAGCAGCAAAAGTCGGACAGGGAATGAAAAACTGTTTTTT
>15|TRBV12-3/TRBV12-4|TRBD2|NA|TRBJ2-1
CASRPGTSGYNEQFF
TGTGCCAGCAGGCCCGGGACTAGCGGTTACAATGAGCAGTTCTTC
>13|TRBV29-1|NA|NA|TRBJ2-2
CSVAQPNTGELFF
TGCAGCGTCGCCCAGCCAAACACCGGGGAGCTGTTTTTT
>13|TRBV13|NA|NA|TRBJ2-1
CASSLLDVNEQFF
TGTGCCAGCAGCCTATTGGACGTCAATGAGCAGTTCTTC
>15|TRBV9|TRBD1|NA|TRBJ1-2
CASSVAPTGSYGYTF
TGTGCCAGCAGCGTAGCTCCGACAGGGAGCTATGGCTACACCTTC
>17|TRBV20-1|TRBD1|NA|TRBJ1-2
CSARDHTGGPSGYGYTF
TGCAGTGCTAGAGATCACACAGGGGGCCCAAGCGGGTATGGCTACACCTTC
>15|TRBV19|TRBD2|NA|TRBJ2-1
CASSISSGEYNEQFF
TGTGCCAGTAGTATATCTAGCGGGGAATACAATGAGCAGTTCTTC
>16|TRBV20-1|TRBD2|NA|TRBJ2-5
CSAQRTSGGPVETQYF
TGCAGTGCCCAACGGACTAGCGGGGGTCCCGTGGAGACCCAGTACTTC
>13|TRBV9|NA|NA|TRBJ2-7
CASSVGPLYEQYF
TGTGCCAGCAGCGTAGGCCCCCTCTACGAGCAGTACTTC
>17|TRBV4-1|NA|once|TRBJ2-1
CASSHPSNGVVTNEQFF
TGCGCCAGCAGCCACCCGAGTAACGGGGTCGTCACCAATGAGCAGTTCTTC
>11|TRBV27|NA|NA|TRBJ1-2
CASKGGGGYTF
TGTGCCAGCAAGGGGGGCGGTGGCTACACCTTC
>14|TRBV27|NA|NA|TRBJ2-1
CASSLGGRYNEQFF
TGTGCCAGCAGTTTAGGGGGCCGGTACAATGAGCAGTTCTTC
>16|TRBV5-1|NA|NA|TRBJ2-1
CASSASQAVGYNEQFF
TGCGCCAGCAGCGCGTCCCAAGCGGTGGGCTACAATGAGCAGTTCTTC
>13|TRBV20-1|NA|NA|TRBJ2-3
CSARDPLRDTQYF
TGCAGTGCTAGAGATCCCCTTCGGGATACGCAGTATTTT
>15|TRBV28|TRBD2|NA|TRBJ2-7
CASREGLAGGYEQYF
TGTGCCAGCAGGGAGGGACTAGCGGGGGGATACGAGCAGTACTTC
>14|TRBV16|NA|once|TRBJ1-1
CASSQSGVRTEAFF
TGTGCCAGCAGCCAATCTGGGGTCAGAACTGAAGCTTTCTTT
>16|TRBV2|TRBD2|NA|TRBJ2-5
CASSARLAGDQETQYF
TGTGCCAGCAGTGCCCGACTAGCGGGGGACCAAGAGACCCAGTACTTC
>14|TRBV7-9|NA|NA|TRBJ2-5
CASSPRDYQETQYF
TGTGCCAGCAGCCCCCGGGACTACCAAGAGACCCAGTACTTC
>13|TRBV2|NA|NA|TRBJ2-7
CASRQQGRSEQYF
TGTGCCAGCAGACAACAGGGCCGCAGCGAGCAGTACTTC
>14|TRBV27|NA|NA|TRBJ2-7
CASSFGRYSYEQYF
TGTGCCAGCAGTTTTGGCCGATACTCCTACGAGCAGTACTTC
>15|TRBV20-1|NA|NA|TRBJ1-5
CSARASDRGNQPQHF
TGCAGTGCTAGAGCTTCCGACCGGGGGAATCAGCCCCAGCATTTT
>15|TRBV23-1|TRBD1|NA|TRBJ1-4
CASSQSETGPRELFF
TGCGCCAGCAGTCAATCGGAGACAGGGCCAAGGGAACTGTTTTTT
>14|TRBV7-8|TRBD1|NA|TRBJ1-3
CASSPRDSGNTIYF
TGTGCCAGCAGCCCGAGGGACAGCGGAAACACCATATATTTT
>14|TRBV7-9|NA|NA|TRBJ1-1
CASSLVRANTEAFF
TGTGCCAGCAGCTTAGTTAGGGCGAACACTGAAGCTTTCTTT